This T cell receptor (beta chain) appears in the sequencing data of a study of blood T cell repertoires in COVID-19. Across the study: Some COVID-19 samples were acute and others convalescent; all came from the United States, Italy and Spain. PBMCs, B-cell-depleted T cells, or T cells provided the cDNA or gDNA that made up the material.

Per the original data handling: Estimation of nucleated cell counts relied on the amplification of reference gene primers. Only in-frame clones appear in the TCRdb table, and some are missing; sequencing was by immunoSEQ multiplex PCR. That table gives V, J and clone size, and the DNA gave D and trimming. Here the sample spans a few hundred thousand clones, around 84% being singletons. The CDR3 runs to 12 residues. With 2 bases removed from V and 6 bases from J, the gap between germline ends came to 4 bases. CDR1 is MNHNS and CDR2 is SASEGT in the germline V gene. The chain joins TRBV6-1 to TRBJ2-2; D is undetermined. The sequence derives from a young woman with acute or convalescent COVID-19. Sequenced input: peripheral blood. CDR3 residues: CASSEKPGELFF. CDR3 coding DNA: TGTGCCAGCAGTGAAAAGCCCGGGGAGCTGTTTTTT.